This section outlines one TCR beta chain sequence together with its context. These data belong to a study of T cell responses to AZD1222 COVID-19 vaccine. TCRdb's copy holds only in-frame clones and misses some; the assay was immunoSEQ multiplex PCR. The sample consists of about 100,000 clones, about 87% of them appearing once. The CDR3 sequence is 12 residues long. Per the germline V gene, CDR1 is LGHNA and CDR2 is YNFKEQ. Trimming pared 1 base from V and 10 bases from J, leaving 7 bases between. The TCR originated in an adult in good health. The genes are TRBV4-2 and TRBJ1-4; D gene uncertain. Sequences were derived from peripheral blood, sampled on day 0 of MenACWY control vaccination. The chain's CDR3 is CASSQVLGKLFF. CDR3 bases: TGTGCCAGCAGCCAAGTTCTGGGAAAACTGTTTTTT.